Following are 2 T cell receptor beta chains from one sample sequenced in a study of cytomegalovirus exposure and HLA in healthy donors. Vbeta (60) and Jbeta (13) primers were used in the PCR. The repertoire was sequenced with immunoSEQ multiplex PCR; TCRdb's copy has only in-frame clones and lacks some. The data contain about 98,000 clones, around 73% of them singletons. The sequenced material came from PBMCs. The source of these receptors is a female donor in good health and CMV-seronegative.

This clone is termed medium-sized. The chain's CDR3 is CASSPVMMNEAFF. The DNA for the CDR3 is TGCGCCAGCAGCCCAGTCATGATGAATGAAGCTTTCTTT. This sequence joins TRBV4-3 and TRBJ1-1; D is unclear. The CDR3 is made up of 13 amino acids. Per the germline V gene, CDR1 is LGHNA and CDR2 is YSLEER. V gave up 4 bases and J gave up 7 bases, with 13 bases separating them.

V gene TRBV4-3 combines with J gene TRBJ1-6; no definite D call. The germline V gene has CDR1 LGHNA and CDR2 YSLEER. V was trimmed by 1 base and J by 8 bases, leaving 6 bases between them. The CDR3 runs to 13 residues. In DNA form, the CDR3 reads TGCGCCAGCAGCCAAGTTCGGGATTCACCCCTCCACTTT. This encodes CASSQVRDSPLHF.